The 20 T cell receptor beta chains below come from one sample, sequenced in a study of response to subunit inactivated influenza vaccine (dated by TCRdb to 2016 to 2018). Receptor amplification or capture employed RT-PCR. Reads for this sample came from an Illumina HiSeq 2500. TCRdb redid the processing of the public reads, applying fastp at Q25 and MiXCR, and retained in-frame beta chains. Under each unique CDR3 protein, matching rows form one entry showing the most common genes and DNA. This sample is represented by approximately 500,000 distinct CDR3 sequences; 10% to 15% of them were singletons. 13% of the sample is taken by the ten largest. According to the study, the label for this sample's time point signals: approximately 40 days after influenza vaccine administration. The sample was PBMCs from blood, taken roughly 48 days after vaccination. The receptors shown here come from a middle-aged man who received an inactivated influenza vaccine. Donor details come from another sample of the same person, matched by shared clones.

The J gene is TRBJ1-2, the V gene TRBV9, with a tentative D call TRBD1 (6 bases). V lost 4 bases and J lost 4, with 14 bases in between. CDR1 and CDR2 from the germline V gene are SGDLS and YYNGEE. The CDR3 spans 14 residues. The CDR3 region is CASSTRTDAYGYTF. The CDR3 region has the DNA TGTGCCAGCAGCACCCGGACAGACGCCTATGGCTACACCTTC.

A few counts support this clonotype. The V and J genes are TRBV7-2 and TRBJ2-7, with 8 bases identical to TRBD2. The ends lost 5 bases at V and 7 bases at J; junction bases unmatched: 7. This CDR3 has 13 amino acids. Germline lookup yields CDR1 SGHTA and CDR2 FQGNSA. Here the CDR3 reads CASSPDLAGEQYF. The CDR3 nucleotides are TGTGCCAGCAGCCCGGACCTAGCGGGTGAGCAGTACTTC.

This clonotype was picked up a small number of times. The rearrangement links TRBV4-1 to TRBJ1-6, with TRBD1 as a possible D gene (5 bases). The germline V gene encodes CDR1 MGHRA and CDR2 YSYEKL. This CDR3 has 16 residues. Trimming stripped 4 bases from V and 7 bases from J, with 17 bases between. The CDR3 DNA reads as TGCGCCAGCAGCCGAGGACAAAGGGACGGCAATTCACCCCTCCACTTT. Its translation is CASSRGQRDGNSPLHF.

The V gene is TRBV28, the J gene TRBJ2-1; 8 positions match TRBD2. CDR1 MDHEN and CDR2 SYDVKM come from the germline V gene. Trimming took 6 bases from V and 6 from J; bases not matched to a gene: 10. The CDR3 is made up of 15 amino acids. The CDR3 region has the DNA TGTGCCAGCAGCCCGAGCGGGAGAGCCGGCAATGAGCAGTTCTTC. This translates into CASSPSGRAGNEQFF.

In DNA form, the CDR3 reads TGTGCCAGCAGCTCCCGGGTAGGCACTGAAGCTTTCTTT. This gives the protein CASSSRVGTEAFF. This chain connects TRBV11-2 to TRBJ1-1; D is ambiguous. The length of the CDR3 is 13 residues. The germline CDR1 and CDR2 sequences are SGHAT and FQNNGV. The ends were cut back, 4 bases at V and 4 bases at J, with 10 bases in the middle.

This clonotype has only a few counts. V is TRBV7-2 and J is TRBJ1-1, with 8 nucleotides matching TRBD1. The V gene end was trimmed by 0 bases and the J gene end by 0 bases; junction bases not matched to a gene: 6. The germline V gene encodes CDR1 SGHTA and CDR2 FQGNSA. The length of the CDR3 is 17 residues. Written as DNA, the CDR3 is TGTGCCAGCAGCTTAGCTCAGGGGGCCTTGCTGAACACTGAAGCTTTCTTT. Residues: CASSLAQGALLNTEAFF.

This clonotype was picked up many times. The rearrangement joins TRBV3-1 to TRBJ1-6; the D gene is possibly TRBD1 (6 bases). Germline values: CDR1 LGHDT, CDR2 YNNKEL (reference sequence). V gave up 0 bases and J gave up 10 bases, with 13 bases separating them. The CDR3 runs to 15 residues. CDR3 sequence: CASSQDWQGKSPLHF. The CDR3 DNA reads TGTGCCAGCAGCCAAGATTGGCAGGGGAAATCACCCCTCCACTTT.

The gene calls are TRBV15 and TRBJ2-6; a possible D gene is TRBD2 (5 bases). CDR1 LNHNV and CDR2 YYDKDF come from the germline V gene (reference sequence). V lost 1 base to trimming and J lost 1 base, with 8 bases between them. This CDR3 has 16 residues. The CDR3 is CATSRGGVSGANVLTF. The CDR3, as DNA: TGTGCCACCAGCAGAGGGGGAGTATCTGGGGCCAACGTCCTGACTTTC.

The rearrangement joins TRBV12-3 or TRBV12-4 to TRBJ2-7; 9 bases map to TRBD2. The CDR3 totals 14 residues. Trimming took 6 bases from V and 5 from J; bases not matched to a gene: 8. The CDR3 DNA follows: TGTGCCAGCAGGCTAGCGGGGAGTCCTAACGAGCAGTACTTC. It codes for CASRLAGSPNEQYF.

V and J are TRBV10-3 and TRBJ2-2; possibly TRBD1 for D (5 bases). V was shortened by 10 bases and J by 1 base, with 13 bases between the two germline ends. The CDR3 totals 14 residues. CDR1 and CDR2 from the germline V gene are ENHRY and SYGVKD. The CDR3 is CATRPTENTGELFF. Here the CDR3 DNA reads TGTGCCACCCGCCCGACAGAGAACACCGGGGAGCTGTTTTTT.

J is TRBJ2-7 and V is TRBV15; D may be TRBD1 (5 bases). The germline V gene encodes CDR1 LNHNV and CDR2 YYDKDF (reference sequence). Trimming pared 10 bases from V and 6 bases from J, leaving 13 bases between. This CDR3 is built from 11 residues. CDR3 bases: TGTGCCAGCGGTATAGGGGTCGAGCAGTACTTC. As protein: CASGIGVEQYF.

The V gene is TRBV4-2, the J gene TRBJ2-5; 8 bases fit TRBD1. The CDR3 runs 16 residues. Germline V lookup: CDR1 LGHNA, CDR2 YNFKEQ. Trimming took 0 bases from V and 5 from J; bases not matched to a gene: 8. The CDR3 DNA reads TGTGCCAGCAGCCAAGAATTCACAGGGGGTGGGGAGACCCAGTACTTC. Protein sequence: CASSQEFTGGGETQYF.

This clonotype appeared many times. The rearrangement uses TRBV12-3 or TRBV12-4 and TRBJ2-7, with 10 nucleotides matching TRBD1. V gave up 7 bases and J gave up 3 bases; unmatched junction bases: 12. The CDR3 has 16 amino acids. CDR3 protein: CASTLGSGQGYYEQYF. The CDR3 nucleotides are TGTGCCAGCACTCTGGGTTCGGGACAGGGGTACTACGAGCAGTACTTC.

The rearrangement joins TRBV5-1 to TRBJ2-1; the D gene could be TRBD1 or TRBD2 (6 bases each). This CDR3 has 21 residues. The germline V and J ends were trimmed by 4 bases and 1 base, with 30 bases remaining between them. Germline assignment: CDR1 SGHRS and CDR2 YFSETQ. CDR3: CASSLIGDGGGLARSYNEQFF. The CDR3 nucleotides are TGCGCCAGCAGCCTTATTGGTGACGGGGGCGGGCTGGCCCGTTCCTACAATGAGCAGTTCTTC.

The rearrangement links TRBV9 to TRBJ2-7; D is perhaps TRBD2 (5 bases). Germline CDR1 reads SGDLS; CDR2 reads YYNGEE. V dropped 5 bases and J dropped 3 bases, with 15 bases sitting between them. CDR3 length: 14 amino acids. CDR3 bases: TGTGCCAGCAGTCCGGAGGCTAATTTCTACGAGCAGTACTTC. It codes for CASSPEANFYEQYF.

The chain carries TRBV9 and TRBJ2-1, with TRBD2 matching over 12 bases. The CDR3 is 15 amino acids. The germline V gene encodes CDR1 SGDLS and CDR2 YYNGEE. The J segment lost 6 bases and the V segment lost 3 bases, leaving 4 bases of the junction unmatched. CDR3 in amino acids: CASSASGRVGNEQFF. As DNA, the CDR3 is TGTGCCAGCAGCGCTAGCGGGAGGGTCGGCAATGAGCAGTTCTTC.

This clonotype was observed a few times. The gene calls are TRBV6-1 and TRBJ2-7; 7 nucleotides agree with TRBD2. Germline lookup yields CDR1 MNHNS and CDR2 SASEGT. The CDR3 loop spans 14 amino acids. With V trimmed by 6 bases and J by 3 bases, 8 bases remained unmatched. The CDR3 DNA is TGTGCCAGCAGGAACTGGCGGGAGAGCTACGAGCAGTACTTC. This translates into CASRNWRESYEQYF.

V and J are TRBV29-1 and TRBJ2-3; D tentatively reads TRBD1 or TRBD2 (7 bases each). In germline, CDR1 is SQVTM, CDR2 ANQGSEA. The CDR3 has 12 residues. V was shortened by 7 bases and J by 4 bases, with 12 bases between the two germline ends. CDR3 sequence (DNA): TGCAGCGGCAGGGGGGGGCCAGATACGCAGTATTTT. Protein: CSGRGGPDTQYF.

V is TRBV10-3 and J is TRBJ2-1, with 9 bases fitting TRBD2. In germline, CDR1 is ENHRY, CDR2 SYGVKD. CDR3 size: 12 residues. After removal of 6 bases from V and 7 bases from J, the junction contained 1 base not matched to a gene. The CDR3 loop is CAIRTSGNEQFF. The CDR3 DNA follows: TGTGCCATCAGGACTAGCGGAAATGAGCAGTTCTTC.

This clonotype was observed a few times. The genes are TRBV27 and TRBJ2-6, with TRBD1 matching over 7 bases. Germline trimming cut 5 bases from V and 0 bases from J; bases unmatched to any gene: 10. This CDR3 region has 18 residues. Germline loops: CDR1 MNHEY, CDR2 SMNVEV (reference sequence). CDR3 sequence reads: CASSPRTGGVSGANVLTF. The CDR3 nucleotides read TGTGCCAGCAGTCCACGGACAGGTGGGGTCTCTGGGGCCAACGTCCTGACTTTC.